The 8 T cell receptor beta chains below come from one sample, sequenced in a study of beta chain features in type 1 diabetes. Sequencing targeted expressed TCRB transcripts, as all isolated RNA had been reverse transcribed. Generated by immunoSEQ multiplex PCR, the TCRdb table keeps only in-frame clones and is missing some. Among about 330,000 clones, around 10% were seen once, and the ten largest hold around 0.015%. Specimen: naive CD4+ T cells from blood. All receptors derive from a woman in her thirties in good health.

V usage is TRBV19 and J usage is TRBJ2-5, with 8 positions matching TRBD1. The germline CDR1 and CDR2 sequences are LNHDA and SQIVND (reference sequence). The CDR3 extends over 15 amino acids. The V gene end was trimmed by 4 bases and the J gene end by 8 bases; junction bases not matched to a gene: 12. CDR3 in DNA: TGTGCCAGTAGTAGACCCGGGACAGGCTTGGGTACCCAGTACTTC. It yields the protein CASSRPGTGLGTQYF.

There are a few counts of this clone. The rearrangement links TRBV4-1 to TRBJ2-2; D call uncertain. Trimming removed 4 bases at V and 3 bases at J, with 9 bases between. Germline assignment: CDR1 MGHRA and CDR2 YSYEKL. There are 14 residues in the CDR3. The CDR3 bases are TGCGCCAGCAGCCCCTCTCCGGACACCGGGGAGCTGTTTTTT. This sequence encodes CASSPSPDTGELFF.

This clone was counted between two and nine times. The gene calls are TRBV5-4 and TRBJ2-1, with 9 positions matching TRBD2. Germline loops: CDR1 SGHNT, CDR2 YYREEE (reference sequence). With 3 bases clipped from V and 4 bases from J, the junction kept 8 bases outside the gene matches. The CDR3 has 16 amino acids. CDR3 sequence: CASSWGGRATYNEQFF. CDR3 coding DNA: TGTGCCAGCAGCTGGGGCGGGAGGGCCACGTACAATGAGCAGTTCTTC.

The chain employs TRBV4-1 and TRBJ1-2; 8 positions agree with TRBD1. Germline lookup yields CDR1 MGHRA and CDR2 YSYEKL. CDR3 length: 15 residues. Trimming cost V 4 bases and J 5 bases; bases outside gene matches: 9. The CDR3, as DNA: TGCGCCAGCAGCCCTACTCGACAGGGGCCATATGGCTACACCTTC. It is translated as CASSPTRQGPYGYTF.

This chain uses TRBV6-1 with TRBJ1-1; TRBD1 aligns across 8 bases. The trim removed 3 bases at V and 3 bases at J, leaving 6 bases unmatched. This CDR3 is built from 15 residues. Per the germline V gene, CDR1 is MNHNS and CDR2 is SASEGT. The CDR3 sequence is CASSDEGRGHTEAFF. DNA for the CDR3: TGTGCCAGCAGTGATGAGGGCAGGGGGCACACTGAAGCTTTCTTT.

This CDR3 is CASDGDYEQYF. The CDR3 DNA is TGTGCCAGCGACGGAGACTACGAGCAGTACTTC. The rearrangement joins TRBV6-6 to TRBJ2-7; no reliable D call. Germline CDR1 reads MNHNY; CDR2 reads SVGAGI (reference sequence). The CDR3 length is 11 residues. Trimming pared 8 bases from V and 3 bases from J, leaving 8 bases between.

This sequence joins TRBV19 and TRBJ2-5; 7 bases align to TRBD2. Losses at the gene ends were 4 bases for V and 3 bases for J; bases not matched to a gene: 11. The CDR3 consists of 16 residues. Germline values: CDR1 LNHDA, CDR2 SQIVND (reference sequence). The CDR3, as DNA: TGTGCCAGTAGTAGCCCCCCGGGAGGCACCAAAGAGACCCAGTACTTC. The encoded protein is CASSSPPGGTKETQYF.

J is TRBJ1-1 and V is TRBV18; a weak D match, TRBD1 (5 bases). Germline CDR1 is KGHSH and CDR2 is LQKENI. Trimming pared 4 bases from V and 1 base from J, leaving 13 bases between. The length of the CDR3 is 15 residues. The CDR3: CASSRKQDQNTEAFF. The CDR3 nucleotides are TGTGCCAGCTCACGAAAACAGGATCAGAACACTGAAGCTTTCTTT.